A single sample is the source of the 13 T cell receptor beta chains below, sequenced in a study of immune heterogeneity within non-small cell lung tumors. Amplifying TCR beta CDR3 involved multiplex PCR carried out with 32 V and 13 J primers. TCRdb reprocessed the multiplex PCR reads with MiXCR, giving one entry per CDR3 protein. The repertoire holds approximately 12,000 distinct CDR3 sequences, with about 20% as singletons. The template consisted of bulk tumor genomic DNA, with about 0.65 ug used per sample. During surgery, each primary tumor gave multiple biopsies spaced as far apart as possible. Before undergoing curative surgery, patients had newly diagnosed non-small cell lung cancer that was untreated. Sequenced input: lung tumor tissue. These receptors were obtained from a man in his 60s with non-small cell lung cancer.

This clonotype occurred many times. The V gene is TRBV11-2, the J gene TRBJ2-2, with no clear D. CDR3 length: 16 residues. The germline gives CDR1 SGHAT, CDR2 FQNNGV. V was shortened by 7 bases and J by 2 bases, with 17 bases between the two germline ends. CDR3 bases: TGTGCCAGCAAACACACCCGAGACTCTAACACCGGGGAGCTGTTTTTT. It specifies CASKHTRDSNTGELFF.

This clonotype was observed a single time. A much more abundant neighbour one base away suggests this may be a read error. The rearrangement joins TRBV6-2 or TRBV6-3 to TRBJ2-1; D gene ambiguous. The ends were cut back, 7 bases at V and 4 bases at J, with 14 bases in the middle. CDR1 is MNHEY and CDR2 is SVGEGT in the germline V gene. The CDR3 spans 14 residues. CDR3 nucleotides: TGTGCCAGCATTGCCTCCGATTTTTACAATGAGCAGTTCTTC. It translates to CASIASDFYNEQFF.

A note on this clonotype: Compared with germline, one end of the junction differs, possibly owing to a read error. This chain uses TRBV6-1 with TRBJ1-2, with D perhaps matching TRBD1 (5 bases). Germline values: CDR1 MNHNS, CDR2 SASEGT. The CDR3 runs 11 residues. The CDR3 region is CASLGGYVYTF. The DNA of the CDR3 is TGTGCCAGTTTGGGGGGGTATGTCTACACCTTC.

This clonotype was recorded many times. The rearrangement links TRBV20-1 to TRBJ1-1; 11 bases map to TRBD1. CDR1 is DFQATT, CDR2 SNEGSKA, per germline (reference sequence). The junction had 5 bases not matched to a gene; V was cut back by 2 bases and J by 6 bases. The CDR3 runs 14 residues. The chain's CDR3 is CSARRDRGVPEAFF. DNA of the CDR3: TGCAGTGCTAGACGGGACAGGGGGGTCCCTGAAGCTTTCTTT.

This clonotype came up a few times. The chain carries TRBV3-1 and TRBJ2-5; 8 bases align to TRBD2. This CDR3 is 14 amino acids long. Germline CDR1 is LGHDT and CDR2 is YNNKEL (reference sequence). With 1 base clipped from V and 5 bases from J, the junction kept 3 bases outside the gene matches. The CDR3 region has the DNA TGTGCCAGCAGCCAAGGGACTAGCCGGGAGACCCAGTACTTC. Translated: CASSQGTSRETQYF.

This clonotype counts as medium-sized. V usage is TRBV6-1 and J usage is TRBJ1-5; TRBD1 matches at 8 bases. The CDR3 is 13 residues long. Trimming took 6 bases from V and 6 from J; bases not matched to a gene: 4. In germline, CDR1 is MNHNS, CDR2 SASEGT. CDR3 residues: CASRDRVAQPQHF. CDR3 bases: TGTGCCAGCAGGGACAGGGTTGCTCAGCCCCAGCATTTT.

This clonotype was detected a few times. The chain links TRBV27 to TRBJ1-1; TRBD1 might be the D (6 bases). The V end lost 6 bases, the J end lost 1 base, and 12 bases lay between the germline ends. Germline-derived CDR1 and CDR2 are MNHEY and SMNVEV (reference sequence). The CDR3 runs 14 residues. CDR3 region: CASRPQGSNTEAFF. As DNA, the CDR3 is TGTGCCAGCAGGCCCCAGGGGTCGAACACTGAAGCTTTCTTT.

There are a few counts of this clonotype. The chain employs TRBV4-1 and TRBJ1-3; D call uncertain. V dropped 4 bases and J dropped 5 bases, with 15 bases sitting between them. The CDR3 contains 15 residues. Germline loops: CDR1 MGHRA, CDR2 YSYEKL. The CDR3 nucleotides read TGCGCCAGCAGCCCCCCCGGGAGGGCGAGAAACACCATATATTTT. Encoded protein: CASSPPGRARNTIYF.

The chain carries TRBV2 and TRBJ2-2; D unresolved. Germline values: CDR1 SNHLY, CDR2 FYNNEI. The length of the CDR3 is 15 residues. Trimming left V 7 bases short and J 3 bases short, with 15 bases between. The CDR3 loop is CASIGPLWDTGELFF. The CDR3 DNA reads TGTGCCAGCATCGGACCCCTCTGGGACACCGGGGAGCTGTTTTTT.

In its sample, this clonotype was seen a few times. The V call is TRBV18, the J call TRBJ2-1; 7 bases match TRBD1. V lost 8 bases, J lost 10 bases, and 11 bases stayed unmatched. Germline V CDR1 and CDR2: KGHSH, LQKENI. The CDR3 covers 13 residues. The CDR3 loop is CASTNDRVGEQFF. CDR3 in DNA: TGTGCCAGCACTAACGACAGGGTGGGCGAGCAGTTCTTC.

In its sample, this clonotype was seen a few times. The V gene is TRBV6-6, the J gene TRBJ1-4; D is perhaps TRBD1 (5 bases). This CDR3 is built from 15 residues. Germline V gene data show CDR1 as MNHNY and CDR2 as SVGAGI (reference sequence). Trimming removed 0 bases at V and 8 bases at J, with 13 bases between. This chain's CDR3 is CASSYSFRAGEKLFF. In nucleotides, the CDR3 is TGTGCCAGCAGTTACTCGTTTCGGGCAGGGGAAAAACTGTTTTTT.

This clonotype is labeled as medium-sized (0.01 to 0.1%). This chain links TRBV27 with TRBJ1-1; 7 nucleotides align to TRBD1. CDR3 size: 13 residues. Germline V gene data show CDR1 as MNHEY and CDR2 as SMNVEV (reference sequence). V was pared by 2 bases and J by 7 bases, with 4 bases of the junction left unmatched. The CDR3 loop is CASSLSAGGEAFF. CDR3 DNA sequence: TGTGCCAGCAGTTTAAGTGCAGGGGGTGAAGCTTTCTTT.

The J gene is TRBJ2-1, the V gene TRBV24-1; D may be TRBD2 (6 bases). Germline CDR1 is KGHDR and CDR2 is SFDVKD. Trimming stripped 1 base from V and 7 bases from J, with 13 bases between. This CDR3 region has 15 residues. CDR3 DNA: TGTGCCACCAGTGATTTTGGACTCGGGAGTAATGAGCAGTTCTTC. It specifies CATSDFGLGSNEQFF.